What follows are 21 T cell receptor beta chains derived from one specimen sequenced in a study of T cells in Graves' hyperthyroidism and ophthalmopathy. Researchers amplified the TCR beta CDR3 regions from RNA transcripts. An initial round of RT-PCR targeting the TCR CDR3 relied on the HTBI primer set. Via MiXCR, TCRdb re-called the multiplex PCR reads, giving one row per CDR3 protein. The table lists a few hundred thousand distinct CDR3 sequences, 15% to 20% of them singletons. Sequenced material: blood. Source of these receptors: a middle-aged woman with Graves' ophthalmopathy.

This clonotype was picked up a small number of times. The chain recombines TRBV29-1 with TRBJ2-3, with D uncertain. The CDR3 runs 13 residues. Germline CDR1 reads SQVTM; CDR2 reads ANQGSEA. V was trimmed by 5 bases and J by 1 base, leaving 10 bases between them. The CDR3 here is CSVTPPGTDTQYF. The CDR3 DNA reads as TGCAGCGTTACCCCCCCTGGCACAGATACGCAGTATTTT.

At least ten counts were recorded for this clonotype. The CDR3 nucleotides are TGTGCCAGCAGTTATTCCTACGGTCAGCCCCAGCATTTT. As protein: CASSYSYGQPQHF. The chain uses TRBV6-5 and TRBJ1-5; D is unresolved. CDR1 and CDR2 from the germline V gene are MNHEY and SVGAGI. This CDR3 is built from 13 residues. Deletions cut 3 bases from V and 6 bases from J, with 9 bases between.

This clonotype appeared many times. The V and J genes are TRBV6-1 and TRBJ2-7; 9 positions match TRBD2. Trimming at V came to 3 bases and at J to 1 base, leaving 4 bases not matched to a gene. From germline, CDR1 is MNHNS and CDR2 SASEGT. CDR3 size: 15 residues. The CDR3 nucleotides are TGTGCCAGCAGTGAGACTAGCGGAGGATCCTACGAGCAGTACTTC. It translates to CASSETSGGSYEQYF.

This clonotype was counted many times. The chain uses TRBV6-2 or TRBV6-3 and TRBJ2-7, with D perhaps matching TRBD1 (6 bases). CDR1 is MNHEY, CDR2 SVGEGT, per germline. Trimming pared 2 bases from V and 6 bases from J, leaving 20 bases between. The CDR3 runs 16 residues. The CDR3 DNA is TGTGCCAGCAGTTACGGTTTCCGGACAGTCCGGAGCGAGCAGTACTTC. Amino acid sequence: CASSYGFRTVRSEQYF.

The CDR3 protein is CASSLTPRTASNYGYTF. The CDR3 DNA is TGTGCCAGCAGCTTAACCCCTCGGACGGCGTCTAACTATGGCTACACCTTC. The chain combines TRBV11-2 with TRBJ1-2; D unresolved. V lost 2 bases, J lost 0 bases, and 16 bases lay in between. Per the germline V gene, CDR1 is SGHAT and CDR2 is FQNNGV. The CDR3 covers 17 residues.

The chain links TRBV18 to TRBJ2-7, with 9 bases that match TRBD1. With V trimmed by 2 bases and J by 5 bases, 10 bases remained unmatched. This CDR3 contains 16 residues. In germline, CDR1 is KGHSH, CDR2 LQKENI. This CDR3 is CASSPRRGTGSNEQYF. CDR3 nucleotide sequence: TGTGCCAGCTCACCAAGAAGAGGGACAGGGTCGAACGAGCAGTACTTC.

This clonotype was seen repeatedly, ten times or more. The chain recombines TRBV6-1 with TRBJ1-1; D possibly corresponds to TRBD1 (6 bases). Trimming removed 5 bases at V and 8 bases at J, with 15 bases between. There are 13 residues in the CDR3. Germline CDR1 and CDR2: MNHNS and SASEGT. CDR3 protein: CASSRGKQGEAFF. The CDR3 bases are TGTGCCAGCAGTCGAGGGAAACAGGGAGAAGCTTTCTTT.

This clonotype was detected ten times or more. This chain uses TRBV6-1 with TRBJ1-1; TRBD1 aligns across 8 bases. CDR1 is MNHNS and CDR2 is SASEGT in the germline V gene. The CDR3 sequence is 15 residues long. Losses at the gene ends were 0 bases for V and 4 bases for J; bases not matched to a gene: 4. DNA of the CDR3: TGTGCCAGCAGTGAAGCCGCGACAGGGGTCACTGAAGCTTTCTTT. Residues: CASSEAATGVTEAFF.

CDR3 in amino acids: CSARVAGLAAGELFF. CDR3 bases: TGCAGTGCTAGAGTCGCGGGACTAGCGGCCGGGGAGCTGTTTTTT. The gene calls are TRBV20-1 and TRBJ2-2, with 11 bases matching TRBD2. This CDR3 has 15 residues. Germline CDR1 and CDR2: DFQATT and SNEGSKA (reference sequence). Trimming took 1 base from V and 6 from J; bases not matched to a gene: 4.

Ten or more counts support this clonotype. V and J are TRBV9 and TRBJ2-7; D is unresolved. The V end was cut by 1 base, the J end by 0 bases, with 11 bases between. Germline CDR1 reads SGDLS; CDR2 reads YYNGEE. CDR3 length equals 15 residues. CDR3 bases: TGTGCCAGCAGCGTATTTGCCGGGCCCTCCTACGAGCAGTACTTC. Encoded protein: CASSVFAGPSYEQYF.

This clonotype was counted at least ten times. The rearrangement joins TRBV19 to TRBJ1-2; D unclear. The length of the CDR3 is 15 residues. Trimming took 7 bases from V and 4 from J, leaving 19 bases between them. Germline assignment: CDR1 LNHDA and CDR2 SQIVND (reference sequence). The CDR3 sequence is CASTPRPGGTYGYTF. For the CDR3, the DNA is TGTGCCAGTACTCCAAGGCCAGGCGGCACCTATGGCTACACCTTC.

This clonotype was detected many times. The chain couples TRBV9 to TRBJ2-3, with 11 positions matching TRBD2. V dropped 4 bases and J dropped 4; count of bases not matched to a gene: 8. There are 16 residues in the CDR3. From germline, CDR1 is SGDLS and CDR2 YYNGEE. The CDR3 spells CASSPSSGRNPDTQYF. The CDR3 DNA follows: TGTGCCAGCAGCCCATCTAGCGGGAGGAACCCAGATACGCAGTATTTT.

This clonotype was seen many times. The chain employs TRBV6-2 or TRBV6-3 and TRBJ2-7, with 9 bases identical to TRBD2. Germline V lookup: CDR1 MNHEY, CDR2 SVGEGT. This CDR3 has 15 residues. Germline trimming cut 6 bases from V and 3 bases from J; bases unmatched to any gene: 9. CDR3 bases: TGTGCCAGCAGCGAGCCGTCTAGCGGGGTCTACGAGCAGTACTTC. Translation gives CASSEPSSGVYEQYF.

This clonotype was counted ten times or more. In DNA, the CDR3 is TGTGCCACCCTGGAAACAGGGCGGGTTCTCGGTGGCTACACCTTC. It is translated as CATLETGRVLGGYTF. The chain combines TRBV27 with TRBJ1-2; perhaps TRBD1 as D (6 bases). V lost 10 bases, J lost 7 bases, and 25 bases lay in between. The CDR3 spans 15 residues. Germline loops: CDR1 MNHEY, CDR2 SMNVEV (reference sequence).

This clonotype was observed many times. This rearrangement joins TRBV27 to TRBJ2-2, with D perhaps TRBD1 (5 bases). V dropped 6 bases and J dropped 6 bases, with 14 bases sitting between them. From germline, CDR1 is MNHEY and CDR2 SMNVEV (reference sequence). The CDR3 has 14 amino acids. This chain's CDR3 is CASRALRAPGELFF. As DNA, the CDR3 is TGTGCCAGCAGGGCACTCAGGGCCCCCGGGGAGCTGTTTTTT.

The chain is built from TRBV6-2 or TRBV6-3 and TRBJ2-5; 10 nucleotides align to TRBD2. CDR3 size: 14 residues. J lost 2 bases, V lost 6 bases, and 3 bases had no gene match. In germline, CDR1 is MNHEY, CDR2 SVGEGT. The CDR3 region has the DNA TGTGCCAGCAGACCAGCGGGGGGGCAAGAGACCCAGTACTTC. Its protein is CASRPAGGQETQYF.

This clonotype has at least ten counts. The rearrangement links TRBV30 to TRBJ2-5; 8 bases align to TRBD1. This CDR3 comprises 15 residues. CDR1 is GTSNPN, CDR2 SVGIG, per germline (reference sequence). J lost 1 base, V lost 3 bases, and 7 bases had no gene match. For the CDR3, the DNA is TGTGCCTGGAGCCTGGGACAGGTCGGCCAAGAGACCCAGTACTTC. As protein: CAWSLGQVGQETQYF.

This clonotype has ten or more counts. The rearrangement joins TRBV4-2 to TRBJ1-2; 8 bases agree with TRBD1. The CDR3 is 15 residues long. Germline trimming cut 0 bases from V and 6 bases from J; bases unmatched to any gene: 6. Germline CDR1 is LGHNA and CDR2 is YNFKEQ. CDR3 nucleotide sequence: TGTGCCAGCAGCCAAGAAGGGACAGGAAGACATGGCTACACCTTC. Translating it yields CASSQEGTGRHGYTF.

This clonotype was seen repeatedly, ten times or more. This chain joins TRBV27 and TRBJ2-7; 7 nucleotides line up with TRBD1. The CDR3 has 13 residues. The V gene's germline CDR1 is MNHEY and CDR2 SMNVEV (reference sequence). V trimming: 6 bases; J trimming: 2 bases; junction bases outside the gene matches: 4. The CDR3 here is CASRLGQPYEQYF. The CDR3 nucleotides read TGTGCCAGCAGGCTGGGACAGCCCTACGAGCAGTACTTC.

This clonotype was observed many times. J is TRBJ2-5 and V is TRBV4-1; 8 nucleotides agree with TRBD1. Per the germline V gene, CDR1 is MGHRA and CDR2 is YSYEKL. Trimming took 3 bases from V and 5 from J; bases not matched to a gene: 8. The CDR3 contains 15 residues. The CDR3 spells CASSHPGQGGETQYF. As DNA, the CDR3 is TGCGCCAGCAGCCACCCCGGACAGGGTGGGGAGACCCAGTACTTC.

Ten or more counts support this clonotype. This chain links TRBV19 with TRBJ2-6; tentatively, D is TRBD2 (6 bases). Trimming shortened V by 10 bases and J by 2 bases, and 15 bases separated the two germline ends. The CDR3 consists of 15 residues. CDR1 and CDR2 (germline): LNHDA, SQIVND (reference sequence). CDR3 sequence: CATRRRGAGANVLTF. Here the CDR3 DNA reads TGTGCCACCCGGCGGAGGGGCGCTGGGGCCAACGTCCTGACTTTC.